One sample yielded the 17 T cell receptor beta chains listed below, sequenced in a study of tumor and adjacent non-tumor tissue in lung cancer. This sample's RNA came from whole unsorted tissue. TCRbeta libraries were built with three rounds of nested PCR, modified from ARM-PCR. TCRdb analysed the multiplex PCR reads with MiXCR anew, one entry per CDR3 protein. The sample lists roughly 220,000 distinct CDR3 sequences, approximately 74% occurring once. The sequencing sample was made of lung tumor tissue. All receptors derive from a man between 60 and 75 years old with non-small cell lung cancer.

Concerning this clonotype itself: Since a much larger clone is just one base distant, this may be a read error. The CDR3 region has the DNA TGTGCCAGCAGCTTAGGGGGTACAACTAATGAAAAACTGTTTTTT. Translation gives CASSLGGTTNEKLFF. The rearrangement uses TRBV7-8 and TRBJ1-4; D gene uncertain. This CDR3 is built from 15 residues. Germline loops: CDR1 SGHVS, CDR2 FQNEAQ. V lost 1 base and J lost 0, with 6 bases in between.

This clonotype was recorded at least ten times. The chain links TRBV11-3 to TRBJ2-2; no firm D call. The length of the CDR3 is 15 residues. Germline assignment: CDR1 SGHNT and CDR2 YENEEA. V was pared by 1 base and J by 6 bases, with 12 bases between. CDR3 in amino acids: CASSLGQSGPGELFF. The CDR3 coding sequence is TGTGCCAGCAGCTTAGGTCAATCGGGCCCCGGGGAGCTGTTTTTT.

This chain links TRBV11-3 with TRBJ2-3; perhaps TRBD1 as D (6 bases). Judging by the DNA end, TRBJ1-5 fits better; the J call may be wrong. The CDR3 is 19 residues long. Germline loops: CDR1 SGHNT, CDR2 YENEEA. DNA of the CDR3: TGTGCCAGCAGCTTAGATGCCCTAGAAGCCGGGGGCCGCACAGATACGCAGCATTTT. It specifies CASSLDALEAGGRTDTQHF.

Comment on this clonotype: With a much larger clone just one base away, this may be a read error. The rearrangement links TRBV11-3 to TRBJ1-3; D might be TRBD1 (6 bases). Germline V gives CDR1 SGHNT, CDR2 YENEEA. The CDR3 covers 15 residues. The CDR3 nucleotides read TGTGCCAACAGCTCGGACCCGGGACAAGTGGACACCATATATTTT. Translation: CANSSDPGQVDTIYF.

This chain uses TRBV29-1 with TRBJ2-5; 8 bases are a match to TRBD2. CDR1 and CDR2 (germline): SQVTM, ANQGSEA. The CDR3 is made up of 13 amino acids. Trimming took 7 bases from V and 5 from J; bases not matched to a gene: 9. The chain's CDR3 is CSAQGLGEETQYF. The CDR3 bases are TGCAGCGCGCAGGGACTAGGGGAGGAGACCCAGTACTTC.

In the case of this clonotype: A much larger clone lies a single base off, so this may be a read error. The chain is built from TRBV6-1 and TRBJ2-4; TRBD2 might be the D (6 bases). The CDR3 runs 13 residues. V gave up 5 bases and J gave up 11 bases, with 16 bases separating them. CDR1 is MNHNS and CDR2 is SASEGT in the germline V gene. The CDR3 DNA follows: TGTGCCAGCAGTAAAACCTACCGGGACTTTCAGTACTTC. Protein: CASSKTYRDFQYF.

This sequence joins TRBV7-9 and TRBJ1-4, with 8 positions matching TRBD1. Looked up from germline, CDR1 is SEHNR and CDR2 is FQNEAQ (reference sequence). The CDR3 is 15 amino acids. J was trimmed by 2 bases and V by 5 bases; bases with no gene match: 4. CDR3 nucleotides: TGTGCCAGCAGCCCAAGGACAGGGACTAATGAAAAACTGTTTTTT. Its translation is CASSPRTGTNEKLFF.

On this clonotype itself: A junction end diverges from the germline sequence, so it may reflect a read error. This chain's CDR3 is CASNLGLEREGQETKYF. The CDR3 DNA reads TGTGCCAGCAATTTGGGACTGGAGCGGGAGGGGCAAGAGACCAAGTACTTC. The V call is TRBV12-3 or TRBV12-4, the J call TRBJ2-5; 10 bases fit TRBD2. There are 17 residues in the CDR3.

On this clonotype: The junction and the germline gene differ at one end; a read error may be behind it. The V call is TRBV7-9, the J call TRBJ2-2; TRBD2 agrees at 10 bases. The CDR3 has 15 residues. In germline, CDR1 is SEHNR, CDR2 FQNEAQ (reference sequence). DNA of the CDR3: TGTGCCAGCAGACCGGGACTAGCGAACACCGGGAAGCTGTTTTTT. As protein: CASRPGLANTGKLFF.

Remarks on this clonotype: This is likely a read error, given that the CDR3 carries no conserved phenylalanine or tryptophan at its end. This chain links TRBV20-1 with TRBJ2-1, with D maybe TRBD1 (6 bases). V was cut by 6 bases and J by 6 bases, with 9 bases left in between. Germline CDR1 is DFQATT and CDR2 is SNEGSKA (reference sequence). The CDR3 contains 11 residues. The CDR3 DNA follows: TGCAGTGCAACAGGGCTCAATGAGCAGTTCTCC. Translated, it gives CSATGLNEQFS.

Of note for this clonotype: Since a much larger clone is just one base distant, this may be a read error. The conserved phenylalanine or tryptophan is not found at the CDR3 terminus, so this likely reflects a read error. The V gene is TRBV20-1, the J gene TRBJ2-5; the match to TRBD2 covers 8 bases. This CDR3 spans 16 amino acids. Germline lookup yields CDR1 DFQATT and CDR2 SNEGSKA (reference sequence). The V gene end was trimmed by 3 bases and the J gene end by 1 base; junction bases not matched to a gene: 10. The CDR3: CSASDPQRGIQETQYS. The CDR3 DNA follows: TGCAGTGCTAGTGACCCTCAGCGGGGGATCCAAGAGACCCAGTACTCC.

The genes are TRBV20-1 and TRBJ2-5, with D possibly TRBD2 on 6 matching bases. The CDR3 is 14 amino acids. Germline assignment: CDR1 DFQATT and CDR2 SNEGSKA (reference sequence). Trimming removed 8 bases from V and 5 bases from J, with 21 bases in between. CDR3 DNA sequence: TGCAGTACTCGTAGTGGGGGGATGATCGAGACCCAGTACTTC. Its protein is CSTRSGGMIETQYF.

A note on this clonotype: An end of the junction differs from the germline gene, which may be a read error. The V and J genes are TRBV12-3 or TRBV12-4 and TRBJ2-6; the D gene is possibly TRBD1 (5 bases). The CDR3 has 14 residues. The DNA for the CDR3 is TGTGCCAGCAGCCATAGCTCTGGGGCCAACGTCCCGACTTTC. Translated, it gives CASSHSSGANVPTF.

For this clonotype: Its ends do not fully match the called genes, so a read error is possible. J is TRBJ2-6 and V is TRBV4-2; 10 nucleotides align to TRBD1. The length of the CDR3 is 19 residues. Germline assignment: CDR1 LGHNA and CDR2 YNFKEQ. The CDR3: CVSSQGIGTGASGADVLTF. The CDR3 DNA sequence: TGTGTCAGCAGCCAAGGTATCGGGACAGGGGCCTCTGGGGCCGACGTCCTGACTTTC.

The V gene is TRBV28, the J gene TRBJ1-5; D is perhaps TRBD1 (5 bases). Germline loops: CDR1 MDHEN, CDR2 SYDVKM. The CDR3 has 15 residues. Deletions cut 6 bases from V and 0 bases from J, with 12 bases between. The CDR3 DNA is TGTGCCAGCAGAAAGCTAGGGGTTAGCAATCAGCCCCAGCATTTT. Its protein is CASRKLGVSNQPQHF.

V is TRBV12-3 or TRBV12-4 and J is TRBJ1-1; D gene unclear. The V gene lost 7 bases and the J gene lost 0 bases, with 15 bases spanning the gap. CDR3 length: 15 residues. CDR3 amino acids: CASNTRAGMNTEAFF. The CDR3 DNA sequence: TGTGCCAGCAATACACGGGCCGGGATGAACACTGAAGCTTTCTTT.

On this clonotype: The junction departs from germline at one end; a sequencing error may be responsible. V gene TRBV11-1 combines with J gene TRBJ2-7, with TRBD1 matching over 10 bases. The CDR3 covers 15 residues. Germline V gene sequence: CDR1 SGHAT, CDR2 FQDESV (reference sequence). The DNA for the CDR3 is TGTGCCAGCAACTTCACCGGGACAGGGGTCGACGAGCACTACTTC. It translates to CASNFTGTGVDEHYF.